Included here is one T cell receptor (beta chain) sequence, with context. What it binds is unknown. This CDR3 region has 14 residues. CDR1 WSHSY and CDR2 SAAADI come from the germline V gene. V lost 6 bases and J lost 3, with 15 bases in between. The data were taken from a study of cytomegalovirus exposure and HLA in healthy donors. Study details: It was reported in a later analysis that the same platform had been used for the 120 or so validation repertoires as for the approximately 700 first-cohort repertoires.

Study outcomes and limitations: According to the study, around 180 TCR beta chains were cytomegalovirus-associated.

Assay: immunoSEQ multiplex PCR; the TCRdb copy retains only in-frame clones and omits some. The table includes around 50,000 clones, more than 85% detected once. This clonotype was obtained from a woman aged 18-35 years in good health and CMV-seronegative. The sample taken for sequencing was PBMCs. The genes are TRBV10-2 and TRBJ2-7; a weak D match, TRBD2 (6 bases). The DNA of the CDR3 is TGCGCCAGCAGCGCGGGACGCAGCGTCTACGAGCAGTACTTC. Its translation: CASSAGRSVYEQYF.